This TCR beta chain originates from a study of blood T cell repertoires in COVID-19. The CDR3 length is 16 residues. V shed 0 bases, J shed 6 bases, and the junction held 6 bases outside the gene matches. Germline CDR1 is SGHNT and CDR2 is YYREEE (reference sequence). Libraries were prepared by immunoSEQ multiplex PCR; TCRdb keeps only in-frame clonotypes and omits some of them. The profile shows approximately 53,000 clones, roughly 90% of them singletons. This clonotype was obtained from a human donor in a cohort sampled during active COVID-19. Sequenced material: peripheral blood. The V and J genes are TRBV5-4 and TRBJ2-1; 10 bases are shared with TRBD2. Written as DNA, the CDR3 is TGTGCCAGCAGCTTGGTGCTAGCGGGAGAATCCAATGAGCAGTTCTTC. Translating it yields CASSLVLAGESNEQFF.